This passage covers 28 T cell receptor beta chains from one sample sequenced in a study of shared clonotypes between healthy human individuals. Cells designated naive CD8 were CD45RO-negative and were positively selected for CCR7, with terminally differentiated effector memory CD45RA+ cells excluded. The data were produced by immunoSEQ multiplex PCR, yet TCRdb's version contains in-frame clones alone and is incomplete. The data contain some 1,900,000 clones, over 85% of them singletons. Material for sequencing was naive CD8+ T cells sorted from blood. All receptors come from a man between 18 and 35 years old in good health.

The CDR3 protein is CSVWDISYEQYF. The DNA of the CDR3 is TGCAGCGTATGGGACATCTCCTACGAGCAGTACTTC. This rearrangement joins TRBV29-1 to TRBJ2-5; D may be TRBD1 (6 bases). The J call may be mistaken, given a closer DNA end match to TRBJ2-7. The CDR3 spans 12 residues. The germline CDR1 and CDR2 sequences are SQVTM and ANQGSEA.

V gene TRBV6-1 combines with J gene TRBJ1-2, with a possible D match to TRBD1 (6 bases). CDR3 length: 15 residues. V gave up 0 bases and J gave up 4 bases, with 12 bases separating them. From germline, CDR1 is MNHNS and CDR2 SASEGT. CDR3 DNA: TGTGCCAGCAGTGAAGCGACAGGTCTACTCTATGGCTACACCTTC. Its protein product is CASSEATGLLYGYTF.

The V call is TRBV11-2, the J call TRBJ2-5; D is undetermined. This CDR3 has 13 amino acids. The V end lost 5 bases, the J end lost 4 bases, and 11 bases lay between the germline ends. Germline V CDR1 and CDR2: SGHAT, FQNNGV. In DNA, the CDR3 is TGTGCCAGCAGCCCCGGTCGGTTAGAGACCCAGTACTTC. Amino acids: CASSPGRLETQYF.

The rearrangement links TRBV7-2 to TRBJ2-1; 8 bases fit TRBD2. Trimming took 8 bases from V and 8 from J; bases not matched to a gene: 20. Germline V gene data show CDR1 as SGHTA and CDR2 as FQGNSA. There are 17 residues in the CDR3. DNA of the CDR3: TGTGCCAGCGGCTCGCTAGGATTCGGGGGGGCCCAAGATGAGCAGTTCTTC. This sequence encodes CASGSLGFGGAQDEQFF.

The chain joins TRBV28 to TRBJ2-5, with TRBD2 matching over 10 bases. The CDR3 totals 16 residues. Germline CDR1 reads MDHEN; CDR2 reads SYDVKM. Trimming cost V 3 bases and J 0 bases; bases outside gene matches: 4. The CDR3 is CASSFPGTSDQETQYF. In nucleotides, the CDR3 is TGTGCCAGCAGTTTCCCCGGGACTAGCGACCAAGAGACCCAGTACTTC. Full variable domain (rest looked up from reference TRBV28 and TRBJ2-5): DVKVTQSSRYLVKRTGEKVFLECVQDMDHENMFWYRQDPGLGLRLIYFSYDVKMKEKGDIPEGYSVSREKKERFSLILESASTNQTSMYLCASSFPGTSDQETQYFGPGTRLLVL.

The genes are TRBV19 and TRBJ2-5, with a tentative D call TRBD1 (5 bases). Germline V gives CDR1 LNHDA, CDR2 SQIVND (reference sequence). V lost 1 base and J lost 5, with 20 bases in between. This CDR3 is built from 17 residues. The CDR3 sequence: CASSIVHARGLEETQYF. CDR3 nucleotide sequence: TGTGCCAGTAGTATAGTCCATGCTAGGGGTTTGGAGGAGACCCAGTACTTC.

In this sample, this clone turned up once. The V and J genes are TRBV11-2 and TRBJ2-3, with TRBD2 matching 12 bases. CDR3 length: 15 residues. The ends lost 5 bases at V and 6 bases at J; junction bases unmatched: 6. Germline CDR1 and CDR2: SGHAT and FQNNGV. The CDR3 coding sequence is TGTGCCAGCAGCAAGACTAGCGGGAGTTCTGATACGCAGTATTTT. It specifies CASSKTSGSSDTQYF. Using reference TRBV11-2 and TRBJ2-3 for the parts outside the CDR3, the full variable domain is EAGVAQSPRYKIIEKRQSVAFWCNPISGHATLYWYQQILGQGPKLLIQFQNNGVVDDSQLPKDRFSAERLKGVDSTLKIQPAKLEDSAVYLCASSKTSGSSDTQYFGPGTRLTVL.

The V gene is TRBV6-1, the J gene TRBJ2-7; D call uncertain. Germline V lookup: CDR1 MNHNS, CDR2 SASEGT. This CDR3 is built from 13 residues. The V and J ends lost 1 base and 5 bases respectively, with 9 bases between them. The CDR3 sequence: CASSEDSPHEQYF. CDR3 coding DNA: TGTGCCAGCAGTGAAGACAGCCCCCACGAGCAGTACTTC.

V and J are TRBV5-1 and TRBJ2-1; either TRBD1 or TRBD2 may fit D (5 bases each). This CDR3 comprises 17 residues. Germline V gene sequence: CDR1 SGHRS, CDR2 YFSETQ. V lost 0 bases and J 5 bases, leaving 18 bases between the germline ends. The CDR3 DNA sequence: TGCGCCAGCAGCTTGGAGTACGGGGCGCTGGGGAACAATGAGCAGTTCTTC. Translated, it gives CASSLEYGALGNNEQFF.

Remarks on this clone: Other DNA sequences in the sample encode the same CDR3. The J gene is TRBJ2-7, the V gene TRBV30; D is ambiguous. The CDR3 has 11 amino acids. Looked up from germline, CDR1 is GTSNPN and CDR2 is SVGIG (reference sequence). V dropped 2 bases and J dropped 5 bases, with 7 bases sitting between them. DNA for the CDR3: TGTGCCTGGAGTCCCGGGCACGAGCAGTACTTC. Amino acid sequence: CAWSPGHEQYF.

The chain recombines TRBV7-9 with TRBJ1-2; 9 bases agree with TRBD1. The germline V gene has CDR1 SEHNR and CDR2 FQNEAQ (reference sequence). The trim removed 1 base at V and 2 bases at J, leaving 11 bases unmatched. CDR3 length: 18 amino acids. This CDR3 reads CASSLVGTGWLRNYGYTF. CDR3 coding DNA: TGTGCCAGCAGCTTAGTGGGGACAGGGTGGCTGCGAAACTATGGCTACACCTTC.

The rearrangement joins TRBV2 to TRBJ1-5, with D possibly TRBD1 on 5 matching bases. The length of the CDR3 is 15 residues. V was trimmed by 0 bases and J by 5 bases, leaving 11 bases between them. The V gene's germline CDR1 is SNHLY and CDR2 FYNNEI. CDR3 bases: TGTGCCAGCAGTGAAGCGCTTCGGGGGTATCAGCCCCAGCATTTT. Translation: CASSEALRGYQPQHF.

The chain recombines TRBV12-5 with TRBJ1-3, with TRBD1 as a possible D gene (6 bases). This CDR3 spans 14 amino acids. Trimming took 6 bases from V and 0 from J, leaving 9 bases between them. Germline V gives CDR1 LGHNT, CDR2 FRNRAP. The DNA of the CDR3 is TGTGCTAGTGGGCTGGACAGCTCTGGAAACACCATATATTTT. Its protein product is CASGLDSSGNTIYF.

J is TRBJ2-2 and V is TRBV11-2; D not resolved. Trimming cost V 4 bases and J 0 bases, with 12 bases left between them. CDR1 and CDR2 from the germline V gene are SGHAT and FQNNGV. The CDR3 spans 16 residues. The CDR3 region is CASSSISISNTGELFF. The CDR3 nucleotides read TGTGCCAGCAGCTCAATATCTATTTCGAACACCGGGGAGCTGTTTTTT.

The chain joins TRBV7-9 to TRBJ2-7, with a tentative D call TRBD1 (7 bases). This CDR3 is 14 amino acids long. Germline CDR1 reads SEHNR; CDR2 reads FQNEAQ (reference sequence). Between the trimmed V and J ends, which lost 7 bases and 5 bases, there was a span of 18 bases. The CDR3 DNA reads TGTGCCAGCACTCCAGGGGGGCTAGACAACGAGCAGTACTTC. The encoded protein is CASTPGGLDNEQYF.

This clone was seen just once. This sequence joins TRBV5-1 and TRBJ1-4; TRBD1 matches at 8 bases. Germline values: CDR1 SGHRS, CDR2 YFSETQ. Trimming removed 0 bases from V and 12 bases from J; junction bases left unmatched: 7. The CDR3 extends over 14 amino acids. CDR3 protein: CASSLVPGGAELFF. Here the CDR3 DNA reads TGCGCCAGCAGCTTGGTCCCAGGGGGCGCCGAACTGTTTTTT.

CDR3 in DNA: TGTGCCAGCAGCCCTATCCCGGGACAGGGCCTCACTAACTATGGCTACACCTTC. It specifies CASSPIPGQGLTNYGYTF. This sequence joins TRBV5-6 and TRBJ1-2; 9 bases are shared with TRBD1. This CDR3 has 18 amino acids. Germline CDR1 reads SGHDT; CDR2 reads YYEEEE. V shed 4 bases, J shed 0 bases, and the junction held 13 bases outside the gene matches.

This chain joins TRBV29-1 and TRBJ2-1; 8 bases are shared with TRBD1. The V gene end was trimmed by 4 bases and the J gene end by 4 bases; junction bases not matched to a gene: 6. Germline V CDR1 and CDR2: SQVTM, ANQGSEA. The CDR3 contains 14 residues. The CDR3 sequence is CSVAGTGLYNEQFF. DNA of the CDR3: TGCAGCGTTGCCGGGACAGGACTTTACAATGAGCAGTTCTTC.

This clone was seen just once. Other DNA sequences in the same sample also yield this CDR3. The genes are TRBV29-1 and TRBJ2-6; D gene ambiguous. The CDR3 sequence is 12 residues long. V shed 4 bases and J shed 0 bases, with 1 base lying between them. From germline, CDR1 is SQVTM and CDR2 ANQGSEA. The CDR3 nucleotides read TGCAGCGTTGCCTCTGGGGCCAACGTCCTGACTTTC. It yields the protein CSVASGANVLTF.

The CDR3 sequence: CASSQGDRVEQFF. In nucleotides, the CDR3 is TGCGCCAGCAGCCAAGGGGACAGGGTTGAGCAGTTCTTC. The V and J genes are TRBV4-1 and TRBJ2-1, with 9 nucleotides matching TRBD1. V was pared by 1 base and J by 9 bases, with 1 base of the junction left unmatched. Germline values: CDR1 MGHRA, CDR2 YSYEKL. This CDR3 comprises 13 residues.

This chain connects TRBV27 to TRBJ2-3, with TRBD2 matching over 11 bases. Germline CDR1 MNHEY, CDR2 SMNVEV (reference sequence). The CDR3 is made up of 15 amino acids. V was pared by 4 bases and J by 1 base, with 1 base of the junction left unmatched. The CDR3 DNA reads as TGTGCCAGCAGTTCTAGCGGGGGGCGCACAGATACGCAGTATTTT. Translation gives CASSSSGGRTDTQYF.

This clone was seen just once. The V gene is TRBV27, the J gene TRBJ2-7; 11 nucleotides line up with TRBD1. This CDR3 region has 17 residues. Germline lookup yields CDR1 MNHEY and CDR2 SMNVEV (reference sequence). The trim removed 0 bases at V and 4 bases at J, leaving 8 bases unmatched. The DNA for the CDR3 is TGTGCCAGCAGTTTATCAAGTGGGACAGGGGGTAGGTACGAGCAGTACTTC. Translation gives CASSLSSGTGGRYEQYF.

V usage is TRBV5-1 and J usage is TRBJ2-5, with TRBD1 matching 7 bases. The germline CDR1 and CDR2 sequences are SGHRS and YFSETQ. The CDR3 consists of 15 residues. Germline trimming cut 3 bases from V and 2 bases from J; bases unmatched to any gene: 7. CDR3 nucleotides: TGCGCCAGCAGCTCTGCGCGACAGGGTCAAGAGACCCAGTACTTC. Translation gives CASSSARQGQETQYF.

The chain links TRBV7-8 to TRBJ2-1; 7 positions agree with TRBD1. CDR3 length: 15 residues. CDR1 and CDR2 from the germline V gene are SGHVS and FQNEAQ. The trim removed 0 bases at V and 3 bases at J, leaving 2 bases unmatched. CDR3 sequence (DNA): TGTGCCAGCAGCTTAGCAGGGGGCGACTACAATGAGCAGTTCTTC. Its protein is CASSLAGGDYNEQFF.

The V and J genes are TRBV9 and TRBJ2-5, with a weak D call TRBD2 (7 bases). V dropped 4 bases and J dropped 4 bases, with 17 bases sitting between them. The CDR3 is made up of 15 amino acids. Germline V gives CDR1 SGDLS, CDR2 YYNGEE. Here the CDR3 reads CASSPRAGALETQYF. Here the CDR3 DNA reads TGTGCCAGCAGCCCCAGGGCGGGGGCCCTAGAGACCCAGTACTTC. Full variable domain (rest looked up from reference TRBV9 and TRBJ2-5): DSGVTQTPKHLITATGQRVTLRCSPRSGDLSVYWYQQSLDQGLQFLIQYYNGEERAKGNILERFSAQQFPDLHSELNLSSLELGDSALYFCASSPRAGALETQYFGPGTRLLVL.

This chain connects TRBV15 to TRBJ1-4, with D perhaps TRBD1 (6 bases). The V and J ends lost 1 base and 7 bases respectively, with 16 bases between them. This CDR3 has 16 residues. Germline V gene data show CDR1 as LNHNV and CDR2 as YYDKDF (reference sequence). DNA of the CDR3: TGTGCCACCAGCAGAGGAACGGAGGGGGGCGGTGAAAAACTGTTTTTT. Residues: CATSRGTEGGGEKLFF.

This chain uses TRBV19 with TRBJ1-2; D is ambiguous. Germline CDR1 is LNHDA and CDR2 is SQIVND (reference sequence). V lost 2 bases, J lost 4 bases, and 8 bases lay in between. The CDR3 runs 13 residues. In nucleotides, the CDR3 is TGTGCCAGTAGTATACCAGGTTTCTATGGCTACACCTTC. It specifies CASSIPGFYGYTF.

With regard to this clone: The same CDR3 also results from other DNA sequences found in this sample. This chain links TRBV7-9 with TRBJ2-7; TRBD2 matches 11 bases. V lost 1 base and J lost 5; bases outside the gene matches: 4. CDR3 length: 15 residues. CDR1 is SEHNR, CDR2 FQNEAQ, per germline (reference sequence). The CDR3 coding sequence is TGTGCCAGCAGCTTAGTTACTAGCGGGAGTGACGAGCAGTACTTC. It codes for CASSLVTSGSDEQYF.